This T cell receptor beta chain was obtained from a study of blood T cell repertoires in COVID-19. Study-level background: From the United States, Italy and Spain came samples of acute and convalescent COVID-19. The cDNA or gDNA used as material had been derived from T cells, B-cell-depleted T cells, or PBMCs.

Per the authors' pipeline: The authors estimated nucleated cell counts from reference gene primer amplification. Clones were sequenced by immunoSEQ multiplex PCR, and TCRdb holds only the in-frame ones, with some missing. V, J and clone size derive from that table, while D and trimming were established from the DNA sequence. This table has roughly 150,000 clones, 75% to 90% appearing once. The CDR3 covers 14 residues. V was pared by 0 bases and J by 4 bases, with 7 bases between. The germline V gene encodes CDR1 SGHDT and CDR2 YYEEEE. The clonotype was recovered from a human donor in a cohort sampled during active COVID-19. The rearrangement joins TRBV5-6 to TRBJ2-2; D gene unclear. The source material was peripheral blood. The CDR3 reads CASSLGLPTGELFF. Here the CDR3 DNA reads TGTGCCAGCAGCTTGGGCCTACCCACCGGGGAGCTGTTTTTT. The entire variable domain, with the rest obtained from reference TRBV5-6 and TRBJ2-2, is as follows: DAGVTQSPTHLIKTRGQQVTLRCSPKSGHDTVSWYQQALGQGPQFIFQYYEEEERQRGNFPDRFSGHQFPNYSSELNVNALLLGDSALYLCASSLGLPTGELFFGEGSRLTVL.